This is a list of T cell receptor beta chains from one sample in a study of Ad26.COV2.S vaccination and SARS-CoV-2 variants. Clones were read by immunoSEQ multiplex PCR, and TCRdb kept only the in-frame ones, dropping some. The sample lists hundreds of thousands of clones; 65% to 90% were seen once. The material sequenced was peripheral blood, taken in a trial of Ad26.COV2.S vaccine versus placebo. All receptors come from a person aged 18-60 years who received the Ad26.COV2.S COVID-19 vaccine or a placebo. The CDR3 runs from the conserved cysteine through the conserved F or W. D genes are given only for firm matches.

v_call d_call cdr3_aa
TRBV6-5 - CASSSGSGQETQYF
TRBV9 TRBD2 CASSVGDGGAHTGELFF
TRBV15 - CATSRVGVGNTIYF
TRBV6-2/TRBV6-3 TRBD1 CASSYGTGGNEKLFF
TRBV12-3/TRBV12-4 - CASSLLDNTEAFF
TRBV5-1 - CASSLARTAQETQYF
TRBV30 - CAWSGGNRGNTIYF
TRBV9 - CASTIPGASYGYTF
TRBV27 - CASSRGFWSGANVLTF
TRBV6-2/TRBV6-3 TRBD1 CASSSPGQATNEQFF
TRBV4-3 - CASSQDTSLYEQYF
TRBV6-2/TRBV6-3 - CASSFRTSYEQYF
TRBV21-1 - CASSKVGNLWRGGNEQFF
TRBV28 TRBD2 CASKTPSREGGNEQFF
TRBV3-1/TRBV3-2 - CASSQDPSDVHGAHEQYF
TRBV28 TRBD2 CASALVSGDYNEQFF
TRBV5-1 TRBD1 CASSTGQGSGYTF